These 30 T cell receptor beta chains originate from one sample sequenced in a study of T cells after yellow fever vaccination. TCRdb re-called the 5' RACE reads with MiXCR, one entry per CDR3 protein. Among about 350,000 distinct CDR3 sequences, 8.1% were seen once, and the ten largest hold about 16%. The sequencing here drew on PBMCs, taken roughly 45 days after the first yellow fever vaccination. The receptors were gathered from a man younger than 35 who received the YFV17D yellow fever vaccine.

This chain uses TRBV10-3 with TRBJ1-1; no reliable D call. Trimming took 2 bases from V and 11 from J, leaving 12 bases between them. This CDR3 comprises 12 residues. In germline, CDR1 is ENHRY, CDR2 SYGVKD. CDR3 in DNA: TGTGCCATCAGTGAGCAACTCGACACGGCTTTCTTT. Translating gives CAISEQLDTAFF.

The chain couples TRBV14 to TRBJ2-7; D unresolved. Germline V gene lookup returns CDR1 SGHDN and CDR2 FVKESK. The CDR3 extends over 14 amino acids. Deletions cut 1 base from V and 3 bases from J, with 10 bases between. CDR3 residues: CASSQGSGSYEQYF. CDR3 DNA sequence: TGTGCCAGCAGCCAAGGTTCGGGTAGCTACGAGCAGTACTTC. Full variable domain (missing parts from reference TRBV14 and TRBJ2-7): EAGVTQFPSHSVIEKGQTVTLRCDPISGHDNLYWYRRVMGKEIKFLLHFVKESKQDESGMPNNRFLAERTGGTYSTLKVQPAELEDSGVYFCASSQGSGSYEQYFGPGTRLTVT.

This clonotype was seen at least ten times. The gene calls are TRBV15 and TRBJ2-1; a possible D gene is TRBD1 (5 bases). Germline-derived CDR1 and CDR2 are LNHNV and YYDKDF (reference sequence). V was cut by 0 bases and J by 8 bases, with 14 bases left in between. This CDR3 spans 15 amino acids. CDR3 nucleotides: TGTGCCACCAGCAGAGACAGGGTCTGGGTGGATGAGCAGTTCTTC. This sequence encodes CATSRDRVWVDEQFF.

This clonotype has just a few counts. The chain carries TRBV12-5 and TRBJ1-2; D possibly corresponds to TRBD1 (5 bases). Germline CDR1 and CDR2: LGHNT and FRNRAP. The CDR3 is 12 amino acids. The germline V and J ends were trimmed by 6 bases and 8 bases, with 13 bases remaining between them. The CDR3 protein is CASGRDQGGYTF. In DNA, the CDR3 is TGTGCTAGTGGCAGGGACCAGGGCGGCTACACCTTC.

In its sample, this clonotype was seen a few times. The DNA of the CDR3 is TGTGCCAGCAGCTTGGGACCAGGTGGCACTGAAGCTTTCTTT. This codes for CASSLGPGGTEAFF. The chain has TRBV5-5 and TRBJ1-1, with D unresolved. The CDR3 spans 14 residues. CDR1 is SGHKS, CDR2 YYEKEE, per germline (reference sequence). Trimming took off 0 bases at V and 4 bases at J, with 10 bases between the two ends.

This clonotype has ten or more counts. CDR3 protein: CATSRGYNEQFF. CDR3 coding DNA: TGTGCCACCAGCAGGGGGTACAATGAGCAGTTCTTC. The chain links TRBV15 to TRBJ2-1; D is unresolved. Trimming took off 3 bases at V and 4 bases at J, with 4 bases between the two ends. This CDR3 has 12 amino acids. Germline V gene sequence: CDR1 LNHNV, CDR2 YYDKDF (reference sequence).

As concerns this clonotype: The junction departs from germline at one end; a sequencing error may be responsible. V usage is TRBV2 and J usage is TRBJ2-2; 7 nucleotides align to TRBD1. The CDR3 covers 13 residues. Looked up from germline, CDR1 is SNHLY and CDR2 is FYNNEI. CDR3 in amino acids: CAGRQGPVGELFF. The CDR3 nucleotides are TGTGCCGGCAGACAGGGACCGGTCGGGGAGCTGTTTTTT. Drawing the rest from reference TRBV2 and TRBJ2-2, the complete variable domain is EPEVTQTPSHQVTQMGQEVILRCVPISNHLYFYWYRQILGQKVEFLVSFYNNEISEKSEIFDDQFSVERPDGSNFTLKIRSTKLEDSAMYFCAGRQGPVGELFFGEGSRLTVL.

This clonotype was found a few times. The V gene is TRBV6-1, the J gene TRBJ1-5; D might be TRBD1 (6 bases). The length of the CDR3 is 17 residues. Germline CDR1 MNHNS, CDR2 SASEGT. V shed 11 bases and J shed 4 bases, with 27 bases lying between them. The CDR3, as DNA: TGTGCCCGCGACCGGGACACGGGGCGACAATGGAATCAGCCCCAGCATTTT. Translated, it gives CARDRDTGRQWNQPQHF.

This clonotype was seen a few times. This chain connects TRBV11-2 to TRBJ2-7; 7 positions agree with TRBD2. V dropped 0 bases and J dropped 3; count of bases not matched to a gene: 5. The CDR3 totals 15 residues. Germline V lookup: CDR1 SGHAT, CDR2 FQNNGV. The CDR3 here is CASSLERTRLYEQYF. In DNA form, the CDR3 reads TGTGCCAGCAGCTTAGAGAGGACTAGACTCTACGAGCAGTACTTC.

The chain joins TRBV7-8 to TRBJ2-7; maybe TRBD1 (6 bases). The CDR3 covers 14 residues. Germline-derived CDR1 and CDR2 are SGHVS and FQNEAQ. Trimming removed 3 bases from V and 6 bases from J, with 15 bases in between. The CDR3 region has the DNA TGTGCCAGCAGCTTCGGGTCTACCAGGGGCGAGCAGTACTTC. Translation: CASSFGSTRGEQYF.

This clonotype appeared a few times. This chain uses TRBV15 with TRBJ2-5; TRBD2 might be the D (7 bases). V gave up 5 bases and J gave up 1 base, with 14 bases separating them. The CDR3 has 15 amino acids. Germline assignment: CDR1 LNHNV and CDR2 YYDKDF (reference sequence). In DNA form, the CDR3 reads TGTGCCACCAGCGGGAGGGGGGGGCTCCAAGAGACCCAGTACTTC. Its protein product is CATSGRGGLQETQYF.

The gene calls are TRBV20-1 and TRBJ2-5; 8 nucleotides match TRBD2. Losses at the gene ends were 3 bases for V and 5 bases for J; bases not matched to a gene: 8. Germline CDR1 is DFQATT and CDR2 is SNEGSKA (reference sequence). The CDR3 covers 14 residues. The CDR3 DNA reads as TGCAGTGCTAGCGGGGGGGCGGGCTTGGAGACCCAGTACTTC. Translated, it gives CSASGGAGLETQYF.

Only a few counts were recorded for this clonotype. This chain uses TRBV6-2 or TRBV6-3 with TRBJ1-2; D remains unclear. Germline V lookup: CDR1 MNHEY, CDR2 SVGEGT. The CDR3 totals 11 residues. The germline V and J ends were trimmed by 7 bases and 0 bases, with 3 bases remaining between them. This chain's CDR3 is CASKANYGYTF. The CDR3 DNA sequence: TGTGCCAGCAAGGCTAACTATGGCTACACCTTC.

CDR3 nucleotide sequence: TGTGCCAGCAGCTTAGCGCGCGGGGGGGCCCGGACCCAGTACTTC. Translated, it gives CASSLARGGARTQYF. The rearrangement links TRBV7-2 to TRBJ2-5, with 9 bases aligning to TRBD2. Germline V gene data show CDR1 as SGHTA and CDR2 as FQGNSA. The CDR3 is made up of 15 amino acids. The ends lost 0 bases at V and 7 bases at J; junction bases unmatched: 6.

This clonotype was picked up a small number of times. The chain links TRBV4-2 to TRBJ2-5, with D possibly called TRBD1 or TRBD2 (5 bases each). The ends were cut back, 1 base at V and 4 bases at J, with 7 bases in the middle. CDR1 is LGHNA, CDR2 YNFKEQ, per germline. The CDR3 runs to 13 residues. The CDR3 is CASSQVGTETQYF. DNA for the CDR3: TGTGCCAGCAGCCAAGTTGGGACAGAGACCCAGTACTTC.

Only a few counts were recorded for this clonotype. This chain uses TRBV5-1 with TRBJ1-2; D is uncertain. The germline gives CDR1 SGHRS, CDR2 YFSETQ. This CDR3 is 13 amino acids long. V lost 5 bases and J 2 bases, leaving 10 bases between the germline ends. The CDR3 region has the DNA TGCGCCAGCAGACTAACAGAGAACTATGGCTACACCTTC. This gives the protein CASRLTENYGYTF.

This clonotype occurred many times. Compared with germline, one end of the junction differs, possibly owing to a read error. J is TRBJ2-5 and V is TRBV7-2; D unclear. Germline V CDR1 and CDR2: SGHTA, FQGNSA. The CDR3 covers 14 residues. DNA for the CDR3: TGCGCCAGCAGCTTGGTGGGGTACCAAGAGACCCAGTACTTC. This gives the protein CASSLVGYQETQYF.

In its sample, this clonotype was seen a few times. This chain joins TRBV11-2 and TRBJ2-5, with TRBD2 matching over 15 bases. CDR1 and CDR2 from the germline V gene are SGHAT and FQNNGV. With V trimmed by 5 bases and J by 2 bases, 9 bases remained unmatched. The CDR3 totals 18 residues. The CDR3 is CASSAERTSGGEQETQYF. For the CDR3, the DNA is TGTGCCAGCAGCGCGGAACGGACTAGCGGGGGGGAACAAGAGACCCAGTACTTC.

This clonotype was seen more than once but under ten times. The chain recombines TRBV19 with TRBJ2-2, with D hard to call. The V gene lost 5 bases and the J gene lost 6 bases, with 7 bases spanning the gap. Germline CDR1 is LNHDA and CDR2 is SQIVND (reference sequence). There are 12 residues in the CDR3. Here the CDR3 reads CASSRGSGELFF. CDR3 sequence (DNA): TGTGCCAGTAGTCGTGGGTCCGGGGAGCTGTTTTTT.

The chain combines TRBV5-1 with TRBJ2-7, with TRBD1 identical over 7 bases. CDR3 size: 15 residues. J was trimmed by 5 bases and V by 7 bases; bases with no gene match: 15. The V gene's germline CDR1 is SGHRS and CDR2 YFSETQ. CDR3: CASCQGGNGIDEQYF. The DNA for the CDR3 is TGCGCCAGCTGCCAAGGGGGCAACGGGATCGACGAGCAGTACTTC.

Notes on this clonotype: The junction does not match germline at one end; this may be a read error. The chain recombines TRBV9 with TRBJ1-5, with 8 bases that match TRBD1. The CDR3 runs to 16 residues. Germline V gene sequence: CDR1 SGDLS, CDR2 YYNGEE. Here the CDR3 DNA reads TGTGCCAGCAGCGTAGGGGCAGGGGGCTTAGGTCAGCCCCAGCAATTT. It yields the protein CASSVGAGGLGQPQQF.

This clonotype was seen repeatedly, ten times or more. J is TRBJ2-5 and V is TRBV29-1, with D tentatively TRBD2 (6 bases). The V end lost 7 bases, the J end lost 2 bases, and 11 bases lay between the germline ends. The CDR3 is 12 amino acids. The V gene's germline CDR1 is SQVTM and CDR2 ANQGSEA. The CDR3 loop is CSGGTVQETQYF. The CDR3 nucleotides are TGCAGCGGGGGGACTGTTCAAGAGACCCAGTACTTC. Drawing the rest from reference TRBV29-1 and TRBJ2-5, the complete variable domain is SAVISQKPSRDICQRGTSLTIQCQVDSQVTMMFWYRQQPGQSLTLIATANQGSEATYESGFVIDKFPISRPNLTFSTLTVSNMSPEDSSIYLCSGGTVQETQYFGPGTRLLVL.

CDR3 amino acids: CASASGGGGDTQYF. The CDR3 DNA reads as TGTGCCAGCGCTAGCGGGGGCGGGGGAGATACGCAGTATTTT. The chain combines TRBV7-2 with TRBJ2-3; TRBD2 aligns across 10 bases. The CDR3 is 14 amino acids. Germline trimming cut 8 bases from V and 5 bases from J; bases unmatched to any gene: 7. CDR1 and CDR2 from the germline V gene are SGHTA and FQGNSA.

This clonotype was counted a few times. This chain joins TRBV20-1 and TRBJ2-1; D is undetermined. CDR3 length equals 16 residues. Trimming stripped 0 bases from V and 2 bases from J, with 14 bases between. The V gene's germline CDR1 is DFQATT and CDR2 SNEGSKA (reference sequence). The CDR3 DNA is TGCAGTGCTAGAGATATTGTTTCGGTTGCCTACAATGAGCAGTTCTTC. This translates into CSARDIVSVAYNEQFF.

The chain links TRBV3-1 to TRBJ1-1, with D perhaps matching TRBD1 (5 bases). V was trimmed by 10 bases and J by 6 bases, leaving 24 bases between them. Per the germline V gene, CDR1 is LGHDT and CDR2 is YNNKEL (reference sequence). The length of the CDR3 is 15 residues. For the CDR3, the DNA is TGTGCCACCACCCAAGATCTGGGGGTGGGAGCTGAAGCTTTCTTT. Its translation: CATTQDLGVGAEAFF.

In this sample, this clonotype turned up a few times. The V and J genes are TRBV5-1 and TRBJ2-6; 8 nucleotides line up with TRBD2. The J segment lost 2 bases and the V segment lost 1 base, leaving 23 bases of the junction unmatched. This CDR3 spans 23 amino acids. In germline, CDR1 is SGHRS, CDR2 YFSETQ. In nucleotides, the CDR3 is TGCGCCAGCAGCTTGAGGAGTATGGGCCCCGGGAGGGGTTCGTGGCCTGGGGCCAACGTCCTGACTTTC. Its translation: CASSLRSMGPGRGSWPGANVLTF.

This clonotype was seen only a few times. V is TRBV30 and J is TRBJ2-2; D is undetermined. Germline-derived CDR1 and CDR2 are GTSNPN and SVGIG (reference sequence). The CDR3 runs 13 residues. With 0 bases removed from V and 6 bases from J, the gap between germline ends came to 8 bases. CDR3 nucleotides: TGTGCCTGGAGTGTAATGCACCCCGGGGAGCTGTTTTTT. Protein sequence: CAWSVMHPGELFF.

The chain has TRBV28 and TRBJ1-6; a possible D gene is TRBD1 (5 bases). Trimming took off 5 bases at V and 7 bases at J, with 6 bases between the two ends. The CDR3 spans 12 residues. The germline V gene encodes CDR1 MDHEN and CDR2 SYDVKM. The CDR3 protein is CASSGANSPLHF. The CDR3 DNA reads as TGTGCCAGCAGTGGGGCGAATTCACCCCTCCACTTT.

This clonotype turned up a few times. The V and J genes are TRBV7-2 and TRBJ1-1, with no clear D. This CDR3 contains 14 residues. CDR1 and CDR2 from the germline V gene are SGHTA and FQGNSA. Trimming shortened V by 3 bases and J by 2 bases, and 10 bases separated the two germline ends. The CDR3 DNA follows: TGTGCCAGCAGCTTCCAGAAAGCCAACACTGAAGCTTTCTTT. Translated: CASSFQKANTEAFF. Drawing the rest from reference TRBV7-2 and TRBJ1-1, the complete variable domain is GAGVSQSPSNKVTEKGKDVELRCDPISGHTALYWYRQSLGQGLEFLIYFQGNSAPDKSGLPSDRFSAERTGGSVSTLTIQRTQQEDSAVYLCASSFQKANTEAFFGQGTRLTVV.

J is TRBJ1-5 and V is TRBV4-3, with 7 nucleotides matching TRBD1. This CDR3 comprises 17 residues. The V gene's germline CDR1 is LGHNA and CDR2 YSLEER. V lost 4 bases to trimming and J lost 0 bases; unmatched junction nucleotides: 9. In nucleotides, the CDR3 is TGCGCCAGCAGCCTCTCATACGGGACAGATAGCAATCAGCCCCAGCATTTT. Amino acids: CASSLSYGTDSNQPQHF.